This TCR beta chain was profiled in a study of T-cell memory formation after mild COVID-19. Overall study: Largely donor-specific sequence clusters came from two donors. Study-wide results and caveats: The authors did not confirm SARS-CoV-2 specificity of second-wave clones peaking day 37. Memory sampled before infection contained some responding clones, suggesting cross-reactive memory joined. The study found contracting CD4+ clones mainly in CM and EM and contracting CD8+ clones in EMRA.

TCRdb re-derived calls from the 5' RACE reads in MiXCR, one entry per CDR3 protein. Seen here are around 510,000 distinct CDR3 sequences, roughly 20% observed once, and the top ten hold about 8.2%. V was cut by 5 bases and J by 10 bases, with 19 bases left in between. Germline V gene lookup returns CDR1 SQVTM and CDR2 ANQGSEA. This CDR3 is 13 amino acids long. As concerns this clonotype: Its antigen is unknown.

This TCR was recovered from an adult woman who had mild COVID-19 (a few samples of this study predate the infection). Cell type and time point are not known. Sequenced: PBMCs or a T cell subset sorted from them (not recorded which). This chain links TRBV29-1 with TRBJ2-3, with TRBD2 as a possible D gene (5 bases). The CDR3 nucleotides read TGCAGCGTTTTTCCCCCGAGCGGAGAGGCGCAGTATTTT. Amino acid sequence: CSVFPPSGEAQYF.